A selection of T cell receptor beta chains follows, all from one sample in a study of beta chain features in type 1 diabetes. Sequencing was performed with immunoSEQ multiplex PCR; in TCRdb, only in-frame clones are kept and a portion is missing. The repertoire consists of more than 110,000 clones, with around 7% occurring once and the leading ten covering 1.3% to 1.5%. The source material was central memory CD4+ T cells from blood. These receptors were taken from a woman aged 25 to 39 in good health. Each CDR3 is given with its conserved first and last residue. A D gene is named only where the DNA matches it firmly. Size is omitted from some rows. Given values are once, few, many or a class for expanded clones.

len: 17
abundance: few
j_gene: TRBJ1-1
d_gene: NA
v_gene: TRBV21-1
CDR3nt: TGTGCCAGCAGCCCTCAAACCGGGACAGGTGAGAACACTGAAGCTTTCTTT
CDR3aa: CASSPQTGTGENTEAFF

len: 17
abundance: few
j_gene: TRBJ1-1
d_gene: NA
v_gene: TRBV5-1
CDR3nt: TGCGCCAGCAGCTGGGACGGATCCGGAGGGTCTAACACTGAAGCTTTCTTT
CDR3aa: CASSWDGSGGSNTEAFF

len: 14
abundance: few
j_gene: TRBJ2-2
d_gene: NA
v_gene: TRBV11-3
CDR3nt: TGTGCCAGCAGCTTCGAGGGGGACACCGGGGAGCTGTTTTTT
CDR3aa: CASSFEGDTGELFF

len: 15
abundance: NA
j_gene: TRBJ1-2
d_gene: NA
v_gene: TRBV7-2
CDR3nt: TGTGCCAGCAGCTTAGATGGGGGCGGGAGCTATGGCTACACCTTC
CDR3aa: CASSLDGGGSYGYTF

len: 15
abundance: NA
j_gene: TRBJ1-5
d_gene: NA
v_gene: TRBV27
CDR3nt: TGTGCCAGCAGTTTTCGGGGGGCGTACAATCAGCCCCAGCATTTT
CDR3aa: CASSFRGAYNQPQHF

len: 14
abundance: many
j_gene: TRBJ2-1
d_gene: NA
v_gene: TRBV27
CDR3nt: TGTGCCAGCAGTTTAGCGGGCTCCTACAATGAGCAGTTCTTC
CDR3aa: CASSLAGSYNEQFF

len: 11
abundance: few
j_gene: TRBJ2-1
d_gene: NA
v_gene: TRBV30
CDR3nt: TGTGCCTGCCTACGACTCAATGAGCAGTTCTTC
CDR3aa: CACLRLNEQFF

len: 15
abundance: NA
j_gene: TRBJ2-1
d_gene: TRBD1
v_gene: TRBV6-1
CDR3nt: TGTGCCAGCAGTCCCGCCGGGACAGGGTACAATGAGCAGTTCTTC
CDR3aa: CASSPAGTGYNEQFF

len: 15
abundance: many
j_gene: TRBJ2-1
d_gene: TRBD2
v_gene: TRBV5-1
CDR3nt: TGCGCCAGCAGCTTAGCTAGCGGACGATACAATGAGCAGTTCTTC
CDR3aa: CASSLASGRYNEQFF

len: 13
abundance: NA
j_gene: TRBJ2-5
d_gene: TRBD2
v_gene: TRBV29-1
CDR3nt: TGCAGCGCGACTAGCGGTAACCAAGAGACCCAGTACTTC
CDR3aa: CSATSGNQETQYF

len: 19
abundance: NA
j_gene: TRBJ2-3
d_gene: TRBD1
v_gene: TRBV9
CDR3nt: TGTGCCAGCAGCTCGCCGGGGAGGACAGGGCTTTCTCACACAGATACGCAGTATTTT
CDR3aa: CASSSPGRTGLSHTDTQYF

len: 12
abundance: few
j_gene: TRBJ2-5
d_gene: NA
v_gene: TRBV11-2
CDR3nt: TGTGCCAGCAGCCCTTTGGAGGGGACCCAGTACTTC
CDR3aa: CASSPLEGTQYF

len: 13
abundance: NA
j_gene: TRBJ2-1
d_gene: TRBD2
v_gene: TRBV6-1
CDR3nt: TGTGCCAGTGGACTAGCGGGAGTCAATGAGCAGTTCTTC
CDR3aa: CASGLAGVNEQFF

len: 14
abundance: few
j_gene: TRBJ1-2
d_gene: NA
v_gene: TRBV6-6
CDR3nt: TGTGCCAGCACCCTGGGGGGGAGGGACTATGGCTACACCTTC
CDR3aa: CASTLGGRDYGYTF

len: 13
abundance: few
j_gene: TRBJ2-5
d_gene: NA
v_gene: TRBV6-5
CDR3nt: TGTGCCAGCAAGATACTGTACCAAGAGACCCAGTACTTC
CDR3aa: CASKILYQETQYF

len: 13
abundance: NA
j_gene: TRBJ1-5
d_gene: TRBD1
v_gene: TRBV19
CDR3nt: TGTGCCAGTAGCAAGGACAGGGATCAGCCCCAGCATTTT
CDR3aa: CASSKDRDQPQHF

len: 15
abundance: few
j_gene: TRBJ2-1
d_gene: TRBD1
v_gene: TRBV5-5
CDR3nt: TGTGCCAGCAGCCCTTCAGGGGGCTCCTACAATGAGCAGTTCTTC
CDR3aa: CASSPSGGSYNEQFF

len: 18
abundance: NA
j_gene: TRBJ2-3
d_gene: TRBD2
v_gene: TRBV9
CDR3nt: TGTGCCAGCAGCGTATCCCTCCCACTAGCGGGAGGGGCAGATACGCAGTATTTT
CDR3aa: CASSVSLPLAGGADTQYF

len: 14
abundance: few
j_gene: TRBJ1-1
d_gene: NA
v_gene: TRBV7-2
CDR3nt: TGTGCCAGCAGCTTGGGACACCAGAACACTGAAGCTTTCTTT
CDR3aa: CASSLGHQNTEAFF

len: 15
abundance: many
j_gene: TRBJ1-5
d_gene: TRBD1
v_gene: TRBV30
CDR3nt: TGTGCCTGGTGCAACGGGGACAGGGAGGGTCAGCCCCAGCATTTT
CDR3aa: CAWCNGDREGQPQHF

len: 18
abundance: few
j_gene: TRBJ2-4
d_gene: TRBD1
v_gene: TRBV7-8
CDR3nt: TGTGCCAGCAGCGCGGGACAGGGGGTAATAGGGGCCAAAAACATTCAGTACTTC
CDR3aa: CASSAGQGVIGAKNIQYF

len: 20
abundance: few
j_gene: TRBJ2-2
d_gene: TRBD1
v_gene: TRBV13
CDR3nt: TGTGCCAGCAGCTTAAGGGACAGGGGGCGCATAGTCGGGCAGCCCGGGCAGCTGTTTTTT
CDR3aa: CASSLRDRGRIVGQPGQLFF

len: 15
abundance: few
j_gene: TRBJ2-3
d_gene: TRBD1
v_gene: TRBV7-9
CDR3nt: TGTGCCAGCAGTTCGGGACAGGCCGCACAAGGTACGCAGTATTTT
CDR3aa: CASSSGQAAQGTQYF

len: 15
abundance: many
j_gene: TRBJ2-2
d_gene: NA
v_gene: TRBV7-3
CDR3nt: TGTGCCAGCAGCCGCTCGGGACAGAACACCGGGGAGCTGTTTTTT
CDR3aa: CASSRSGQNTGELFF

len: 14
abundance: NA
j_gene: TRBJ2-7
d_gene: TRBD1
v_gene: TRBV2
CDR3nt: TGTGCCAGCAGTGTCGGACAGGTGATCTACGAGCAGTACTTC
CDR3aa: CASSVGQVIYEQYF

len: 15
abundance: NA
j_gene: TRBJ2-1
d_gene: TRBD2
v_gene: TRBV5-1
CDR3nt: TGCGCCAGCAGCTTGGCCGCGGGACTAGCGGGAGAGCAGTTCTTC
CDR3aa: CASSLAAGLAGEQFF

len: 15
abundance: few
j_gene: TRBJ2-1
d_gene: TRBD2
v_gene: TRBV6-5
CDR3nt: TGTGCCAGCAGTTACTCCGGCGGGAGCCAAGATGAGCAGTTCTTC
CDR3aa: CASSYSGGSQDEQFF

len: 14
abundance: NA
j_gene: TRBJ1-2
d_gene: NA
v_gene: TRBV4-1
CDR3nt: TGCGCCAGCAGCCAAGCTACTGAGAACTATGGCTACACCTTC
CDR3aa: CASSQATENYGYTF

len: 14
abundance: NA
j_gene: TRBJ2-7
d_gene: NA
v_gene: TRBV5-1
CDR3nt: TGCGCCAGCAGCTTTGACAGGCCAACCTACGAGCAGTACTTC
CDR3aa: CASSFDRPTYEQYF

len: 14
abundance: few
j_gene: TRBJ1-1
d_gene: NA
v_gene: TRBV15
CDR3nt: TGTGCCACCAGCAGGCTAGGGACTTTGACTGAAGCTTTCTTT
CDR3aa: CATSRLGTLTEAFF

len: 13
abundance: NA
j_gene: TRBJ2-3
d_gene: NA
v_gene: TRBV4-2
CDR3nt: TGTGCCAGCAGCCACACTACAACAGATACGCAGTATTTT
CDR3aa: CASSHTTTDTQYF

len: 15
abundance: NA
j_gene: TRBJ2-7
d_gene: NA
v_gene: TRBV7-2
CDR3nt: TGTGCCAGCAGCCCCGACCGGGTCCGGGGGAACGAGCAGTACTTC
CDR3aa: CASSPDRVRGNEQYF

len: 15
abundance: few
j_gene: TRBJ2-1
d_gene: TRBD2
v_gene: TRBV6-5
CDR3nt: TGTGCCAGCAGAGCCCAGGGAGGGTCCTACAATGAGCAGTTCTTC
CDR3aa: CASRAQGGSYNEQFF

len: 16
abundance: NA
j_gene: TRBJ2-2
d_gene: NA
v_gene: TRBV19
CDR3nt: TGTGCCAGTAGTAGGGGGGACAGACTGAACACCGGGGAGCTGTTTTTT
CDR3aa: CASSRGDRLNTGELFF

len: 15
abundance: many
j_gene: TRBJ2-1
d_gene: NA
v_gene: TRBV5-4
CDR3nt: TGTGCCAGCAGCCCCCGCGGAAGCTCCTACAATGAGCAGTTCTTC
CDR3aa: CASSPRGSSYNEQFF

len: 12
abundance: NA
j_gene: TRBJ2-3
d_gene: NA
v_gene: TRBV6-5
CDR3nt: TGTGCCAGCGGGGCCATTGAAGATACGCAGTATTTT
CDR3aa: CASGAIEDTQYF

len: 16
abundance: few
j_gene: TRBJ1-5
d_gene: NA
v_gene: TRBV28
CDR3nt: TGTGCCAGCACCCACCTCGGGGTGGATAGCAATCAGCCCCAGCATTTT
CDR3aa: CASTHLGVDSNQPQHF

len: 14
abundance: many
j_gene: TRBJ2-2
d_gene: NA
v_gene: TRBV6-5
CDR3nt: TGTGCCAGCAGGGAGGGAAGGAACACCGGGGAGCTGTTTTTT
CDR3aa: CASREGRNTGELFF

len: 13
abundance: NA
j_gene: TRBJ2-7
d_gene: NA
v_gene: TRBV10-3
CDR3nt: TGTGCCATCAGCGAGGACGGAGCCTACGAGCAGTACTTC
CDR3aa: CAISEDGAYEQYF

len: 14
abundance: once
j_gene: TRBJ1-1
d_gene: NA
v_gene: TRBV9
CDR3nt: TGTGCCAGCAGCGTAGATCCGGGGGAGGGTGAAGCTTTCTTT
CDR3aa: CASSVDPGEGEAFF

len: 15
abundance: NA
j_gene: TRBJ2-7
d_gene: NA
v_gene: TRBV6-5
CDR3nt: TGTGCCAGCAGATCCACTAGCTCTGGGAACTACGAGCAGTACTTC
CDR3aa: CASRSTSSGNYEQYF

len: 16
abundance: NA
j_gene: TRBJ2-1
d_gene: TRBD2
v_gene: TRBV10-3
CDR3nt: TGTGCCATCAGCGGGCAAGCGGGAGGGCTTCAGAATGAGCAGTTCTTC
CDR3aa: CAISGQAGGLQNEQFF

len: 14
abundance: few
j_gene: TRBJ2-2
d_gene: NA
v_gene: TRBV7-3
CDR3nt: TGTGCCAGCAGCACTAGGACCCCTGGAGGGGAGCTGTTTTTT
CDR3aa: CASSTRTPGGELFF

len: 14
abundance: many
j_gene: TRBJ2-5
d_gene: NA
v_gene: TRBV9
CDR3nt: TGTGCCAGCAGCGGGGGGACACTACAAGAGACCCAGTACTTC
CDR3aa: CASSGGTLQETQYF

len: 14
abundance: many
j_gene: TRBJ1-2
d_gene: NA
v_gene: TRBV14
CDR3nt: TGTGCCAGCAGCCAATATGGAGGGAACTATGGCTACACCTTC
CDR3aa: CASSQYGGNYGYTF

len: 14
abundance: NA
j_gene: TRBJ1-1
d_gene: NA
v_gene: TRBV7-2
CDR3nt: TGTGCCAGCAGCTTAGATGGCAGGGTTCTTGAAGCTTTCTTT
CDR3aa: CASSLDGRVLEAFF

len: 12
abundance: many
j_gene: TRBJ2-1
d_gene: NA
v_gene: TRBV28
CDR3nt: TGTGCCAGCACCAATACCAGGGATGAGCAGTTCTTC
CDR3aa: CASTNTRDEQFF

len: 18
abundance: NA
j_gene: TRBJ2-6
d_gene: TRBD2
v_gene: TRBV4-1
CDR3nt: TGCGCCAGCAGCCTGACTAGCGGGAGGCCGTCTGGGGCCAACGTCCTGACTTTC
CDR3aa: CASSLTSGRPSGANVLTF

len: 16
abundance: few
j_gene: TRBJ2-1
d_gene: TRBD2
v_gene: TRBV4-3
CDR3nt: TGCGCCAGCAGCCAAGGACTAGCGGGAGCCTACAATGAGCAGTTCTTC
CDR3aa: CASSQGLAGAYNEQFF

len: 15
abundance: NA
j_gene: TRBJ2-1
d_gene: NA
v_gene: TRBV9
CDR3nt: TGTGCCAGCAGCCCAGGGGGGAGCTCCTACAATGAGCAGTTCTTC
CDR3aa: CASSPGGSSYNEQFF

len: 15
abundance: few
j_gene: TRBJ2-1
d_gene: NA
v_gene: TRBV4-1
CDR3nt: TGCGCCAGCAGCCAAGATTCGAGCTCCTACAATGAGCAGTTCTTC
CDR3aa: CASSQDSSSYNEQFF

len: 15
abundance: many
j_gene: TRBJ2-7
d_gene: TRBD2
v_gene: TRBV19
CDR3nt: TGTGCCAGTAGTCCCCGATTACGGGAGGGAGGCGAGCAGTACTTC
CDR3aa: CASSPRLREGGEQYF

len: 14
abundance: NA
j_gene: TRBJ2-1
d_gene: TRBD1
v_gene: TRBV5-1
CDR3nt: TGCGCCAGCAGCCCCGGACAGGGAGGAGATGAGCAGTTCTTC
CDR3aa: CASSPGQGGDEQFF

len: 13
abundance: few
j_gene: TRBJ2-1
d_gene: NA
v_gene: TRBV7-3
CDR3nt: TGTGCCAGCAGCTTACGTGGCTCGAATGAGCAGTTCTTC
CDR3aa: CASSLRGSNEQFF